Following are 25 T cell receptor beta chains from one sample sequenced in a study of technical replicates of blood from several donors. The table came from immunoSEQ multiplex PCR; TCRdb's copy has only in-frame clones and leaves some out. The sample lists 72,000 or so clones, 92% seen once, with 0.35% to 0.45% in the top ten. The source material was T cells isolated from PBMCs. The source of these receptors is a human donor in good health.

A single count supports this clone. The chain combines TRBV7-9 with TRBJ2-3; 8 bases match TRBD1. In germline, CDR1 is SEHNR, CDR2 FQNEAQ (reference sequence). The CDR3 has 17 residues. The ends lost 4 bases at V and 2 bases at J; junction bases unmatched: 11. The chain's CDR3 is CASSSWTGTTLTDTQYF. The CDR3 region has the DNA TGTGCCAGCAGCTCTTGGACAGGGACAACGCTCACAGATACGCAGTATTTT.

A few counts support this clone. The chain links TRBV4-3 to TRBJ1-4; no clear D gene. V was cut by 0 bases and J by 5 bases, with 10 bases left in between. The CDR3 is 15 amino acids. The germline V gene encodes CDR1 LGHNA and CDR2 YSLEER. CDR3 sequence (DNA): TGCGCCAGCAGCCAAGATGCAGGATCCAATGAAAAACTGTTTTTT. Its translation: CASSQDAGSNEKLFF.

This clone showed up just once. The chain has TRBV5-1 and TRBJ2-7; TRBD1 aligns across 7 bases. The CDR3 is 17 residues long. V gave up 2 bases and J gave up 3 bases; unmatched junction bases: 14. Germline-derived CDR1 and CDR2 are SGHRS and YFSETQ. The CDR3 nucleotides read TGCGCCAGCAGCTTTCCAACTAAGGGGGCAAATTTCTACGAGCAGTACTTC. Amino acid sequence: CASSFPTKGANFYEQYF. Drawing the rest from reference TRBV5-1 and TRBJ2-7, the complete variable domain is KAGVTQTPRYLIKTRGQQVTLSCSPISGHRSVSWYQQTPGQGLQFLFEYFSETQRNKGNFPGRFSGRQFSNSRSEMNVSTLELGDSALYLCASSFPTKGANFYEQYFGPGTRLTVT.

The V and J genes are TRBV7-2 and TRBJ2-7, with TRBD1 matching over 9 bases. Per germline, CDR1 SGHTA and CDR2 FQGNSA. Germline trimming cut 2 bases from V and 0 bases from J; bases unmatched to any gene: 2. This CDR3 comprises 15 residues. The CDR3 coding sequence is TGTGCCAGCAGCTTAACGGGACAGGGCTCCTACGAGCAGTACTTC. Translation gives CASSLTGQGSYEQYF.

This clone has only one observation. This rearrangement joins TRBV6-5 to TRBJ1-4, with 9 bases matching TRBD1. V trimming: 8 bases; J trimming: 7 bases; junction bases outside the gene matches: 5. CDR3 length: 13 amino acids. Germline CDR1 and CDR2: MNHEY and SVGAGI. The CDR3 reads CASHGTGIEKLFF. The CDR3 DNA is TGTGCCAGCCATGGGACAGGGATTGAAAAACTGTTTTTT.

As regards this clone: Its ends do not fully match the called genes, so a read error is possible. In nucleotides, the CDR3 is TGCGCCAGCAGATTGGACACCCTTAAGAACACTGAAGCTTTCTTT. Protein sequence: CASRLDTLKNTEAFF. The chain joins TRBV5-1 to TRBJ1-1; D perhaps matches TRBD1 (5 bases). The CDR3 consists of 15 residues. CDR1 and CDR2 from the germline V gene are SGHRS and YFSETQ. The full variable domain, completed using reference TRBV5-1 and TRBJ1-1, is KAGVTQTPRYLIKTRGQQVTLSCSPISGHRSVSWYQQTPGQGLQFLFEYFSETQRNKGNFPGRFSGRQFSNSRSEMNVSTLELGDSALYLCASRLDTLKNTEAFFGQGTRLTVV.

The chain employs TRBV7-9 and TRBJ2-3, with D perhaps TRBD2 (5 bases). V shed 3 bases and J shed 2 bases, with 12 bases lying between them. The germline gives CDR1 SEHNR, CDR2 FQNEAQ (reference sequence). The CDR3 has 15 residues. This chain's CDR3 is CASSFPSGLTDTQYF. The CDR3 bases are TGTGCCAGCAGCTTCCCCAGCGGACTCACAGATACGCAGTATTTT.

J is TRBJ2-1 and V is TRBV5-1, with 8 bases aligning to TRBD2. The CDR3 spans 14 residues. Per the germline V gene, CDR1 is SGHRS and CDR2 is YFSETQ. V lost 5 bases and J lost 0; bases outside the gene matches: 1. In DNA, the CDR3 is TGCGCCAGCAGTAGCGGGAACTCCTACAATGAGCAGTTCTTC. It yields the protein CASSSGNSYNEQFF.

The CDR3 loop reads CASKGQGNTEAFF. The CDR3 DNA follows: TGTGCCAGTAAAGGACAGGGGAACACTGAAGCTTTCTTT. The chain joins TRBV9 to TRBJ1-1; 8 positions agree with TRBD1. There are 13 residues in the CDR3. Unmatched junction bases numbered 4, after V lost 8 bases and J lost 1 base. Germline CDR1 is SGDLS and CDR2 is YYNGEE.

The chain recombines TRBV6-5 with TRBJ2-7; TRBD1 matches 9 bases. V trimming: 0 bases; J trimming: 2 bases; junction bases outside the gene matches: 2. The CDR3 is 15 amino acids. The germline V gene encodes CDR1 MNHEY and CDR2 SVGAGI. The CDR3 sequence: CASSYSDRGPYEQYF. DNA of the CDR3: TGTGCCAGCAGTTACTCGGACAGGGGTCCCTACGAGCAGTACTTC.

This sequence joins TRBV19 and TRBJ1-5, with no clear D. The ends were cut back, 4 bases at V and 7 bases at J, with 17 bases in the middle. This CDR3 is built from 15 residues. Per the germline V gene, CDR1 is LNHDA and CDR2 is SQIVND (reference sequence). The CDR3: CASSTGSDPGQPQHF. The CDR3 nucleotides read TGTGCCAGTAGTACGGGGTCGGATCCGGGCCAGCCCCAGCATTTT.

In DNA form, the CDR3 reads TGTGCCAGCAGCTTAGGACCCGGGACACTATCCTACAATGAGCAGTTCTTC. Translating it yields CASSLGPGTLSYNEQFF. V gene TRBV11-2 combines with J gene TRBJ2-1, with D tentatively TRBD1 (6 bases). V was pared by 1 base and J by 1 base, with 14 bases between. The CDR3 extends over 17 amino acids. CDR1 is SGHAT and CDR2 is FQNNGV in the germline V gene.

The chain is built from TRBV28 and TRBJ2-5; 9 bases are shared with TRBD1. With 5 bases clipped from V and 4 bases from J, the junction kept 8 bases outside the gene matches. Germline V gene lookup returns CDR1 MDHEN and CDR2 SYDVKM. There are 15 residues in the CDR3. CDR3 coding DNA: TGTGCCAGCAGTCTAGTACAGGGGGCGGGAGAGACCCAGTACTTC. Translation gives CASSLVQGAGETQYF. The complete variable domain, with remaining parts taken from reference TRBV28 and TRBJ2-5, reads DVKVTQSSRYLVKRTGEKVFLECVQDMDHENMFWYRQDPGLGLRLIYFSYDVKMKEKGDIPEGYSVSREKKERFSLILESASTNQTSMYLCASSLVQGAGETQYFGPGTRLLVL.

This CDR3 reads CAWTGLPYYEQYF. The CDR3, as DNA: TGTGCCTGGACGGGACTACCGTACTACGAGCAGTACTTC. The rearrangement joins TRBV30 to TRBJ2-7; 7 positions match TRBD2. Trimming cost V 4 bases and J 3 bases; bases outside gene matches: 6. CDR1 is GTSNPN and CDR2 is SVGIG in the germline V gene (reference sequence). The CDR3 extends over 13 amino acids.

The chain links TRBV28 to TRBJ1-3; a possible D gene is TRBD1 (6 bases). V was trimmed by 5 bases and J by 0 bases, leaving 17 bases between them. The germline gives CDR1 MDHEN, CDR2 SYDVKM. This CDR3 is built from 17 residues. The CDR3 bases are TGTGCCAGCAGTAAAACAGGGCTCCTAGCCTCTGGAAACACCATATATTTT. Translating it yields CASSKTGLLASGNTIYF. Using reference TRBV28 and TRBJ1-3 for the parts outside the CDR3, the full variable domain is DVKVTQSSRYLVKRTGEKVFLECVQDMDHENMFWYRQDPGLGLRLIYFSYDVKMKEKGDIPEGYSVSREKKERFSLILESASTNQTSMYLCASSKTGLLASGNTIYFGEGSWLTVV.

The V and J genes are TRBV4-3 and TRBJ2-7; D is perhaps TRBD2 (6 bases). V dropped 4 bases and J dropped 3 bases, with 13 bases sitting between them. The CDR3 extends over 14 amino acids. Germline V gene data show CDR1 as LGHNA and CDR2 as YSLEER. This CDR3 is CASSRGTGYYEQYF. For the CDR3, the DNA is TGCGCCAGCAGCCGCGGGACCGGGTACTACGAGCAGTACTTC.

The count of this clone is one. The V call is TRBV30, the J call TRBJ2-2, with TRBD2 matching over 9 bases. This CDR3 comprises 14 residues. CDR1 is GTSNPN, CDR2 SVGIG, per germline (reference sequence). The V gene end was trimmed by 6 bases and the J gene end by 5 bases; junction bases not matched to a gene: 7. The CDR3 coding sequence is TGTGCCTGTCAAGGACTAGCGTTTACCGGGGAGCTGTTTTTT. Translated, it gives CACQGLAFTGELFF.

This rearrangement joins TRBV4-1 to TRBJ2-7; no firm D call. Germline V CDR1 and CDR2: MGHRA, YSYEKL. The CDR3 is 12 amino acids. V was trimmed by 1 base and J by 5 bases, leaving 6 bases between them. The CDR3 coding sequence is TGCGCCAGCAGCCAAGGTTCCAACGAGCAGTACTTC. Encoded protein: CASSQGSNEQYF.

This clone turned up a few times. The J gene is TRBJ1-2, the V gene TRBV5-1, with D possibly matching TRBD1 (6 bases). Germline-derived CDR1 and CDR2 are SGHRS and YFSETQ. V dropped 4 bases and J dropped 4 bases, with 20 bases sitting between them. The CDR3 length is 16 residues. The CDR3 DNA reads as TGCGCCAGCAGCCACGGGGCCCTGGGCAGGGGCTATGGCTACACCTTC. Its translation: CASSHGALGRGYGYTF.

The chain joins TRBV5-4 to TRBJ1-4, with a tentative D call TRBD1 (6 bases). Germline V gives CDR1 SGHNT, CDR2 YYREEE (reference sequence). V was cut by 1 base and J by 6 bases, with 10 bases left in between. The CDR3 has 14 amino acids. The DNA for the CDR3 is TGTGCCAGCAGCTTGAAGGGGGTGGATGAAAAACTGTTTTTT. Its translation: CASSLKGVDEKLFF.

The rearrangement uses TRBV5-1 and TRBJ2-7, with TRBD1 as a possible D gene (5 bases). Trimming took off 2 bases at V and 1 base at J, with 10 bases between the two ends. Germline lookup yields CDR1 SGHRS and CDR2 YFSETQ. The CDR3 totals 14 residues. The CDR3 DNA is TGCGCCAGCAGCTTCCGGCAGGGATCCTACGAGCAGTACTTC. Encoded protein: CASSFRQGSYEQYF. Drawing the rest from reference TRBV5-1 and TRBJ2-7, the complete variable domain is KAGVTQTPRYLIKTRGQQVTLSCSPISGHRSVSWYQQTPGQGLQFLFEYFSETQRNKGNFPGRFSGRQFSNSRSEMNVSTLELGDSALYLCASSFRQGSYEQYFGPGTRLTVT.

The chain combines TRBV5-6 with TRBJ2-7, with D perhaps matching TRBD2 (5 bases). V lost 0 bases, J lost 5 bases, and 12 bases lay in between. CDR3 length equals 14 residues. The germline V gene has CDR1 SGHDT and CDR2 YYEEEE. CDR3 sequence reads: CASSLERSVNEQYF. The CDR3 nucleotides are TGTGCCAGCAGCTTGGAGCGGAGCGTCAACGAGCAGTACTTC.

This clone was seen a handful of times. The V call is TRBV30, the J call TRBJ1-2; TRBD1 matches 11 bases. CDR1 is GTSNPN and CDR2 is SVGIG in the germline V gene (reference sequence). The CDR3 runs 15 residues. V gave up 4 bases and J gave up 4 bases; unmatched junction bases: 8. CDR3 sequence: CAWTLDRGHTYGYTF. CDR3 sequence (DNA): TGTGCCTGGACACTGGACAGGGGGCATACCTATGGCTACACCTTC.

The chain joins TRBV4-3 to TRBJ2-7; D is undetermined. Trimming took 3 bases from V and 3 from J, leaving 9 bases between them. From germline, CDR1 is LGHNA and CDR2 YSLEER. This CDR3 is built from 13 residues. DNA of the CDR3: TGCGCCAGCAGCCAGGGCAGGAACTACGAGCAGTACTTC. It translates to CASSQGRNYEQYF.

The chain couples TRBV5-6 to TRBJ2-7, with D perhaps TRBD1 (6 bases). V gave up 4 bases and J gave up 4 bases, with 21 bases separating them. Germline V lookup: CDR1 SGHDT, CDR2 YYEEEE. The CDR3 spans 16 residues. This CDR3 reads CASSPIQGRSPYEQYF. The CDR3 DNA reads as TGTGCCAGCAGCCCAATACAGGGTAGATCCCCTTACGAGCAGTACTTC.